What follows are 21 T cell receptor beta chains derived from one specimen sequenced in a study of blood T cell repertoires in COVID-19 (dated by TCRdb to 2018 to 2021). The library came from the immunoSEQ multiplex PCR assay. This immuneACCESS table, as held by TCRdb, lists in-frame sequences with V and J called but not all clones. Of the missing ones, under half trace to an unresolved V gene in checked studies; the others have no known cause. The sample yields under 60,000 clones; 65% to 85% were counted once. Together, the top ten hold approximately 24% of the sample. Sequences were obtained from peripheral blood. These receptor sequences come from a human donor in a cohort sampled during active COVID-19.

This CDR3 is CSVMALQGHTLPGSYEQYF. Written as DNA, the CDR3 is TGCAGCGTTATGGCCCTTCAGGGACATACACTTCCAGGCTCCTACGAGCAGTACTTC. The genes are TRBV29-1 and TRBJ2-7, with D possibly TRBD1 on 6 matching bases. The length of the CDR3 is 19 residues. The germline V gene encodes CDR1 SQVTM and CDR2 ANQGSEA. V was trimmed by 5 bases and J by 0 bases, leaving 29 bases between them.

The chain joins TRBV7-9 to TRBJ1-5; TRBD1 agrees at 8 bases. In germline, CDR1 is SEHNR, CDR2 FQNEAQ (reference sequence). With V trimmed by 5 bases and J by 7 bases, 7 bases remained unmatched. This CDR3 comprises 14 residues. CDR3 nucleotides: TGTGCCAGCAGCGGACAGGGAGGTAGGCAGCCCCAGCATTTT. As protein: CASSGQGGRQPQHF.

The CDR3 loop is CASSQDRNIQYF. The CDR3 DNA sequence: TGTGCCAGCAGCCAAGACAGAAACATTCAGTACTTC. This sequence joins TRBV3-1 (or the pseudogene TRBV3-2) and TRBJ2-4; no definite D call. This CDR3 has 12 residues. Germline V CDR1 and CDR2: LGHDT, YNNKEL (reference sequence). V was shortened by 0 bases and J by 6 bases, with 3 bases between the two germline ends.

V gene TRBV5-1 combines with J gene TRBJ2-5; possibly TRBD1 for D (6 bases). V lost 7 bases, J lost 5 bases, and 21 bases lay in between. The CDR3 covers 15 residues. CDR1 and CDR2 from the germline V gene are SGHRS and YFSETQ. In nucleotides, the CDR3 is TGCGCCAGCGAATCACAGGGTGCCCACGGGGAGACCCAGTACTTC. Its protein product is CASESQGAHGETQYF.

The gene calls are TRBV19 and TRBJ1-2, with 9 bases fitting TRBD1. Unmatched junction bases numbered 7, after V lost 3 bases and J lost 2 bases. There are 16 residues in the CDR3. Per the germline V gene, CDR1 is LNHDA and CDR2 is SQIVND (reference sequence). As DNA, the CDR3 is TGTGCCAGTAGTATGGGGACAGGGACTCTGAACTATGGCTACACCTTC. Translated: CASSMGTGTLNYGYTF.

The table lists this clone with a few counts. This chain connects TRBV11-1 to TRBJ2-2, with a tentative D call TRBD1 (7 bases). Looked up from germline, CDR1 is SGHAT and CDR2 is FQDESV (reference sequence). V dropped 5 bases and J dropped 7 bases, with 14 bases sitting between them. The CDR3 has 14 residues. CDR3 region: CASSPGQRVGELFF. Here the CDR3 DNA reads TGTGCCAGCAGCCCGGGACAGCGGGTCGGGGAGCTGTTTTTT.

The genes are TRBV6-5 and TRBJ2-7, with 10 nucleotides matching TRBD2. Germline V gene data show CDR1 as MNHEY and CDR2 as SVGAGI. J lost 2 bases, V lost 6 bases, and 7 bases had no gene match. CDR3 length equals 15 residues. CDR3 nucleotide sequence: TGTGCCAGCAGCAAGTTAGCGGGAGGCCCCTACGAGCAGTACTTC. It specifies CASSKLAGGPYEQYF.

This chain links TRBV4-1 with TRBJ2-1; D ambiguous. The CDR3 extends over 13 amino acids. Trimming took off 1 base at V and 7 bases at J, with 8 bases between the two ends. CDR1 is MGHRA and CDR2 is YSYEKL in the germline V gene. The CDR3 loop reads CASSQGLGNEQFF. In nucleotides, the CDR3 is TGCGCCAGCAGCCAAGGACTCGGGAATGAGCAGTTCTTC.

This clone was recorded once. The J gene is TRBJ2-2, the V gene TRBV27; tentative D call: TRBD1 (6 bases). The CDR3 covers 15 residues. Germline loops: CDR1 MNHEY, CDR2 SMNVEV (reference sequence). The V end was cut by 3 bases, the J end by 4 bases, with 12 bases between. The CDR3 here is CASSLGRGSTGELFF. The CDR3 nucleotides are TGTGCCAGCAGTTTGGGCAGGGGTAGCACCGGGGAGCTGTTTTTT.

The chain links TRBV5-1 to TRBJ2-2; possible D gene TRBD1, 6 bases. Trimming pared 0 bases from V and 2 bases from J, leaving 11 bases between. CDR3 length equals 16 residues. Germline-derived CDR1 and CDR2 are SGHRS and YFSETQ. CDR3 residues: CASSLAAGTNTGELFF. The CDR3 nucleotides are TGCGCCAGCAGCTTGGCCGCCGGGACAAACACCGGGGAGCTGTTTTTT.

The chain is built from TRBV5-1 and TRBJ1-3, with a possible D match to TRBD1 (5 bases). The CDR3 extends over 16 amino acids. Germline values: CDR1 SGHRS, CDR2 YFSETQ. Trimming cost V 3 bases and J 0 bases, with 13 bases left between them. The CDR3 here is CASSSQTGHSGNTIYF. CDR3 in DNA: TGCGCCAGCAGCTCTCAGACTGGACACTCTGGAAACACCATATATTTT. Full variable domain (outside the CDR3, taken from reference TRBV5-1 and TRBJ1-3): KAGVTQTPRYLIKTRGQQVTLSCSPISGHRSVSWYQQTPGQGLQFLFEYFSETQRNKGNFPGRFSGRQFSNSRSEMNVSTLELGDSALYLCASSSQTGHSGNTIYFGEGSWLTVV.

The rearrangement uses TRBV4-2 and TRBJ1-4; D might be TRBD1 (5 bases). Trimming left V 0 bases short and J 7 bases short, with 12 bases between. Germline lookup yields CDR1 LGHNA and CDR2 YNFKEQ. The length of the CDR3 is 15 residues. The CDR3 bases are TGTGCCAGCAGCCAAGAAGAGCAGGGAGGTGAAAAACTGTTTTTT. Translation gives CASSQEEQGGEKLFF.

The gene calls are TRBV4-3 and TRBJ2-1; perhaps TRBD2 as D (6 bases). This CDR3 has 15 amino acids. Germline-derived CDR1 and CDR2 are LGHNA and YSLEER. Trimming took off 3 bases at V and 4 bases at J, with 13 bases between the two ends. CDR3: CASSHPGLEYNEQFF. The CDR3 nucleotides are TGCGCCAGCAGCCATCCGGGACTGGAGTACAATGAGCAGTTCTTC.

The chain couples TRBV6-5 to TRBJ2-3; no reliable D call. The CDR3 sequence is 11 residues long. The germline V gene has CDR1 MNHEY and CDR2 SVGAGI. Trimming shortened V by 2 bases and J by 6 bases, and 3 bases separated the two germline ends. The CDR3 spells CASSYLDTQYF. The CDR3 DNA reads TGTGCCAGCAGTTACCTGGATACGCAGTATTTT.

V usage is TRBV7-7 and J usage is TRBJ2-6; D is unresolved. V was cut by 0 bases and J by 0 bases, with 6 bases left in between. The CDR3 has 16 residues. CDR1 and CDR2 (germline): SSHAT, FNYEAQ (reference sequence). Here the CDR3 reads CASSLAHNSGANVLTF. The CDR3 DNA reads TGTGCCAGCAGCTTAGCACATAACTCTGGGGCCAACGTCCTGACTTTC.

V usage is TRBV30 and J usage is TRBJ2-5; 7 bases agree with TRBD1. The ends lost 3 bases at V and 3 bases at J; junction bases unmatched: 7. This CDR3 has 14 amino acids. In germline, CDR1 is GTSNPN, CDR2 SVGIG (reference sequence). CDR3 coding DNA: TGTGCCTGGAGGTTCAGGGGGACGAAAGAGACCCAGTACTTC. Its protein product is CAWRFRGTKETQYF.

This rearrangement joins TRBV19 to TRBJ1-1; tentatively, D is TRBD1 (5 bases). The V end lost 8 bases, the J end lost 0 bases, and 10 bases lay between the germline ends. The CDR3 totals 13 residues. Germline CDR1 and CDR2: LNHDA and SQIVND (reference sequence). CDR3 DNA: TGTGCCAGTTGGGGCAACCTGAACACTGAAGCTTTCTTT. Protein: CASWGNLNTEAFF. Full variable domain (remainder filled in from reference TRBV19 and TRBJ1-1): DGGITQSPKYLFRKEGQNVTLSCEQNLNHDAMYWYRQDPGQGLRLIYYSQIVNDFQKGDIAEGYSVSREKKESFPLTVTSAQKNPTAFYLCASWGNLNTEAFFGQGTRLTVV.

This clone was seen a handful of times. The chain couples TRBV3-1 (or the pseudogene TRBV3-2) to TRBJ2-5; 13 positions match TRBD2. The V gene end was trimmed by 0 bases and the J gene end by 5 bases; junction bases not matched to a gene: 15. Germline assignment: CDR1 LGHDT and CDR2 YNNKEL (reference sequence). This CDR3 spans 20 amino acids. The CDR3 reads CASSQDLRGLAGAVRETQYF. The CDR3 region has the DNA TGTGCCAGCAGCCAAGATCTAAGAGGACTAGCGGGGGCGGTTCGGGAGACCCAGTACTTC.

J is TRBJ1-1 and V is TRBV11-3, with a weak D call TRBD1 (5 bases). Germline CDR1 SGHNT, CDR2 YENEEA. Trimming shortened V by 4 bases and J by 2 bases, and 11 bases separated the two germline ends. This CDR3 is 14 amino acids long. In DNA form, the CDR3 reads TGTGCCAGCAGCTGGCGACAGTACAACACTGAAGCTTTCTTT. Its protein is CASSWRQYNTEAFF.

This chain joins TRBV18 and TRBJ2-5; tentatively, D is TRBD1 (5 bases). V shed 2 bases and J shed 5 bases, with 9 bases lying between them. CDR3 length: 13 residues. CDR1 and CDR2 (germline): KGHSH, LQKENI. DNA of the CDR3: TGTGCCAGCTCACCAAATGGGGCGGAGACCCAGTACTTC. Encoded protein: CASSPNGAETQYF.

This chain joins TRBV24-1 and TRBJ2-1; 8 positions match TRBD2. With 4 bases clipped from V and 6 bases from J, the junction kept 7 bases outside the gene matches. CDR3 length: 15 amino acids. Germline-derived CDR1 and CDR2 are KGHDR and SFDVKD. CDR3 nucleotides: TGTGCCACCAGTGACCAACATACTAGCGGCAATGAGCAGTTCTTC. It codes for CATSDQHTSGNEQFF.